This T cell receptor beta chain was retrieved from a study of T cell responses to AZD1222 COVID-19 vaccine. Assay used: immunoSEQ multiplex PCR; TCRdb lists only in-frame clones, some missing. The sample carries about 180,000 clones, 90% to 95% recorded once. A word on this clone: Its antigen is as yet unknown.

V dropped 3 bases and J dropped 0 bases, with 11 bases sitting between them. CDR1 is LGHDT and CDR2 is YNNKEL in the germline V gene (reference sequence). This CDR3 has 16 amino acids. Findings of the study overall: Possibly, clonal diversity was underestimated; donors were largely white British and included more females. Only after the peak T cell response were repertoires sampled.

Pooled in the analysis were second doses at about 4 or about 12 weeks. Sequencing used peripheral blood, obtained 28 days after the second AZD1222 dose. The chain joins TRBV3-1 (or the pseudogene TRBV3-2) to TRBJ1-4; TRBD1 might be the D (6 bases). This receptor was obtained from an adult who received the AZD1222 COVID-19 vaccine. The CDR3 is CASSQAYRATNEKLFF. In DNA form, the CDR3 reads TGTGCCAGCAGCCAGGCCTACAGGGCAACTAATGAAAAACTGTTTTTT.